This TCR beta chain stems from a study of blood T cell repertoires in COVID-19. The wider study: Samples taken during acute and convalescent COVID-19 were collected in the United States, Italy and Spain. The analysed material was cDNA or gDNA that came from T cells, B-cell-depleted T cells, or PBMCs.

Trimming took 5 bases from V and 0 from J, leaving 18 bases between them. Germline V gene lookup returns CDR1 SGHTA and CDR2 FQGTGA. This CDR3 region has 17 residues. Per the study methods: From reference gene primer amplification, estimates of nucleated cell counts were derived. The data were produced by immunoSEQ multiplex PCR, yet TCRdb's version contains in-frame clones alone and is incomplete. V, J and clone size were drawn from that table, and D and trimming were deduced from the DNA. In the table there are 300,000 to 400,000 clones, roughly 86% of which are singletons. The TCR sequence derives from a human donor in a cohort sampled during active COVID-19. The sequenced material came from peripheral blood. This chain links TRBV7-3 with TRBJ2-3; D possibly corresponds to TRBD2 (6 bases). The CDR3 region is CASSLLGGQTSTDTQYF. CDR3 DNA sequence: TGTGCCAGCAGCCTATTGGGGGGTCAGACGAGCACAGATACGCAGTATTTT.